This passage covers 24 T cell receptor beta chains from one sample sequenced in a study of spatial heterogeneity in lung cancer. Time point indicated: sample taken at primary tumor resection. Whole RNA from tumor, nontumor lung or frozen PBMC was sequenced unsorted. TCRdb re-analysed the 5' RACE reads in MiXCR, keeping a single row per CDR3 protein. The sample carries 1,500 or so distinct CDR3 sequences, under 8% recorded once. This specimen was normal lung tissue next to the tumor, taken at surgery. The receptor source for this set is a female donor with early-stage non-small cell lung cancer.

This clonotype was found a few times. This beta chain is a stray sequence in a library constructed for alpha chains; its clone size is not meaningful. The gene calls are TRBV6-2 or TRBV6-3 and TRBJ2-2; TRBD2 agrees at 9 bases. With V trimmed by 6 bases and J by 1 base, 6 bases remained unmatched. In germline, CDR1 is MNHEY, CDR2 SVGEGT. This CDR3 is built from 16 residues. CDR3 region: CASSPAGGQNTGELFF. The DNA for the CDR3 is TGTGCCAGCAGCCCCGCGGGGGGGCAGAACACCGGGGAGCTGTTTTTT.

This clonotype was detected a few times. Being off target in a library aimed at alpha chains, this beta chain has a size of little meaning. This chain connects TRBV7-9 to TRBJ1-5; TRBD1 might be the D (6 bases). Deletions cut 5 bases from V and 5 bases from J, with 13 bases between. The CDR3 length is 14 residues. CDR1 SEHNR and CDR2 FQNEAQ come from the germline V gene (reference sequence). CDR3 region: CASSRGGGHQPQHF. CDR3 sequence (DNA): TGTGCCAGCAGCCGAGGCGGGGGGCATCAGCCCCAGCATTTT.

This clonotype is classed as medium-sized. In a library made to pick up alpha chains, this beta chain is a stray read with a size that means little. The chain has TRBV23-1 and TRBJ2-7; 7 nucleotides align to TRBD1. TRBV23-1 has ORF status, its function being uncertain. This CDR3 has 18 residues. The junction had 15 bases not matched to a gene; V was cut back by 2 bases and J by 2 bases. The CDR3 reads CASSQRNLPGQRTYEQYF. CDR3 nucleotides: TGCGCCAGCAGTCAACGTAATCTTCCGGGACAGCGGACCTACGAGCAGTACTTC.

This clonotype rates as medium-sized. This beta chain turned up in a library designed for alpha chains; as an off-target read, its abundance says little. DNA for the CDR3: TGTGCCAGCAGCCCAATGCGGGGCACAGATACGCAGTATTTT. Its translation is CASSPMRGTDTQYF. The gene calls are TRBV7-3 and TRBJ2-3, with D tentatively TRBD2 (5 bases). Per the germline V gene, CDR1 is SGHTA and CDR2 is FQGTGA. Trimming took 5 bases from V and 1 from J, leaving 10 bases between them. The CDR3 consists of 14 residues.

This clonotype counts as large (0.1 to 1%). This beta chain is an unintended read in a library built for alpha chains; its size means little. The gene calls are TRBV7-2 and TRBJ2-7, with a possible D match to TRBD2 (6 bases). The CDR3 extends over 16 amino acids. Germline CDR1 SGHTA, CDR2 FQGNSA. V lost 1 base and J lost 3, with 16 bases in between. In nucleotides, the CDR3 is TGTGCCAGCAGCTTAGTCCTTTCTAGCGTGGACTACGAGCAGTACTTC. Translating gives CASSLVLSSVDYEQYF.

This clonotype qualifies as medium-sized. This beta chain was picked up by a library intended for alpha chains and is off target, so its count carries little meaning. The chain carries TRBV20-1 and TRBJ2-7, with TRBD2 identical over 7 bases. This CDR3 comprises 12 residues. J gave up 4 bases and V 2 bases, and 2 bases lay outside the gene matches. CDR1 and CDR2 (germline): DFQATT, SNEGSKA (reference sequence). CDR3 sequence (DNA): TGCAGTGCTAGATGGGGGGGTTACGAGCAGTACTTC. It yields the protein CSARWGGYEQYF.

In its sample, this clonotype ranks as medium-sized. This beta chain came through as a stray read in a library set up for alpha chains, and its size says little. V usage is TRBV29-1 and J usage is TRBJ1-4; a weak D match, TRBD1 (6 bases). Trimming removed 7 bases from V and 6 bases from J, with 15 bases in between. Germline lookup yields CDR1 SQVTM and CDR2 ANQGSEA. CDR3 size: 13 residues. The CDR3 DNA is TGCAGCGCCCTTACAGGGACCGATGAAAAACTGTTTTTT. This gives the protein CSALTGTDEKLFF.

By frequency in the sample, this clonotype is medium-sized. This beta chain is a stray sequence in a library constructed for alpha chains; its clone size is not meaningful. The chain is built from TRBV7-9 and TRBJ2-1; the match to TRBD2 covers 14 bases. The germline gives CDR1 SEHNR, CDR2 FQNEAQ (reference sequence). J gave up 10 bases and V 6 bases, and 8 bases lay outside the gene matches. This CDR3 has 15 amino acids. The CDR3 DNA reads as TGTGCCAGCAGGCTAGGGACTAGCGGGAGTCGCGAGCAGTTCTTC. It is translated as CASRLGTSGSREQFF.

This clonotype was recorded many times. With the library built for alpha chains, this beta chain is off target and its frequency is not meaningful. The chain is built from TRBV7-2 and TRBJ1-5; 8 bases are a match to TRBD1. This CDR3 has 16 amino acids. Per germline, CDR1 SGHTA and CDR2 FQGNSA. V shed 3 bases, J shed 0 bases, and the junction held 4 bases outside the gene matches. CDR3 nucleotides: TGTGCCAGCAGCTTTGGGACAGGTTATAGCAATCAGCCCCAGCATTTT. Encoded protein: CASSFGTGYSNQPQHF. Complete variable domain (other parts from reference TRBV7-2 and TRBJ1-5): GAGVSQSPSNKVTEKGKDVELRCDPISGHTALYWYRQSLGQGLEFLIYFQGNSAPDKSGLPSDRFSAERTGGSVSTLTIQRTQQEDSAVYLCASSFGTGYSNQPQHFGDGTRLSIL.

This clonotype is labeled as medium-sized (0.01 to 0.1%). Because this beta chain is a stray read in a library intended to capture alpha chains, its abundance should not be given much weight. The chain carries TRBV20-1 and TRBJ1-1; tentatively, D is TRBD1 (6 bases). The CDR3 sequence is 13 residues long. Germline lookup yields CDR1 DFQATT and CDR2 SNEGSKA (reference sequence). V lost 6 bases, J lost 6 bases, and 17 bases lay in between. CDR3 in amino acids: CSAKTGGHAEAFF. In DNA form, the CDR3 reads TGCAGTGCCAAGACGGGGGGACACGCTGAAGCTTTCTTT.

This clonotype was recorded many times. This beta chain is an off-target read within a library intended for alpha chains, so its frequency means little. The chain couples TRBV7-2 to TRBJ1-1, with D hard to call. The CDR3 covers 14 residues. The germline V gene encodes CDR1 SGHTA and CDR2 FQGNSA. V was pared by 0 bases and J by 1 base, with 6 bases between. CDR3 in amino acids: CASSLARANTEAFF. The CDR3 region has the DNA TGTGCCAGCAGCTTAGCGCGGGCGAACACTGAAGCTTTCTTT.

This clonotype is classed as medium-sized. This beta chain is a stray sequence in a library constructed for alpha chains; its clone size is not meaningful. J is TRBJ2-1 and V is TRBV6-5; D uncertain. The CDR3 is 11 residues long. Germline V gene sequence: CDR1 MNHEY, CDR2 SVGAGI. The germline V and J ends were trimmed by 6 bases and 2 bases, with 2 bases remaining between them. Here the CDR3 DNA reads TGTGCCAGCAGAGCCTACAATGAGCAGTTCTTC. Its translation: CASRAYNEQFF.

By sample share, this clonotype is medium-sized. Because the library targeted alpha chains, this beta chain is an off-target read whose size means little. The chain carries TRBV28 and TRBJ2-5; D perhaps matches TRBD2 (6 bases). This CDR3 has 13 residues. The germline V gene encodes CDR1 MDHEN and CDR2 SYDVKM. V lost 5 bases, J lost 5 bases, and 12 bases lay in between. The CDR3 sequence: CASSRGILETQYF. For the CDR3, the DNA is TGTGCCAGCAGTCGGGGGATTTTGGAGACCCAGTACTTC.

This clonotype is large by share. This beta chain is an unintended read in a library built for alpha chains; its size means little. The V call is TRBV7-2, the J call TRBJ2-1, with TRBD2 identical over 7 bases. With 2 bases clipped from V and 4 bases from J, the junction kept 5 bases outside the gene matches. The CDR3 length is 15 residues. CDR1 is SGHTA, CDR2 FQGNSA, per germline. The CDR3 region has the DNA TGTGCCAGCAGCTTACGTACTAGCGCGTACAATGAGCAGTTCTTC. This codes for CASSLRTSAYNEQFF.

Within the sample, this clonotype is medium-sized. A library prepared for alpha chains yielded this beta chain as an off-target read; its size is of little meaning. V usage is TRBV29-1 and J usage is TRBJ2-2; the D is unclear. V lost 0 bases and J lost 6, with 2 bases in between. The CDR3 runs 11 residues. Germline V gives CDR1 SQVTM, CDR2 ANQGSEA. Here the CDR3 DNA reads TGCAGCGTTGAAGACCCCGGGGAGCTGTTTTTT. Residues: CSVEDPGELFF.

This clonotype was seen repeatedly, ten times or more. This sequence may be a read error, since a much larger clone differs from it by one base. This beta chain was picked up by a library intended for alpha chains and is off target, so its count carries little meaning. CDR3: CVSSSSIGDYGYTF. CDR3 DNA sequence: TGTGTCAGCAGCTCCTCAATCGGAGACTATGGCTACACCTTC. The chain combines TRBV11-2 with TRBJ1-2; D ambiguous. This CDR3 comprises 14 residues. From germline, CDR1 is SGHAT and CDR2 FQNNGV.

Notes on this clonotype: Within a library made for alpha chains, this beta chain is off target, and its count is uninformative. The gene calls are TRBV19 and TRBJ2-1, with D possibly matching TRBD2 (7 bases). This CDR3 has 16 residues. CDR1 and CDR2 from the germline V gene are LNHDA and SQIVND (reference sequence). V was clipped by 0 bases and J by 9 bases, with 18 bases between them. The CDR3 sequence is CASSIDAASGGGEQFF. In nucleotides, the CDR3 is TGTGCCAGTAGTATAGATGCGGCTAGCGGAGGGGGTGAGCAGTTCTTC.

By share, this clonotype counts as large. As an off-target read in a library built for alpha chains, this beta chain has a frequency of little significance. The chain recombines TRBV6-5 with TRBJ2-7; 7 bases agree with TRBD1. J gave up 1 base and V 6 bases, and 6 bases lay outside the gene matches. Germline CDR1 and CDR2: MNHEY and SVGAGI. The CDR3 spans 14 residues. CDR3 amino acids: CASSKQGLSYEQYF. The CDR3 DNA reads as TGTGCCAGCAGCAAACAGGGGCTATCCTACGAGCAGTACTTC.

This clonotype ranks as medium-sized. Since the library was made to target alpha chains, this beta chain is a stray read and its abundance is not meaningful. The V gene is TRBV4-2, the J gene TRBJ2-7; 8 bases fit TRBD2. This CDR3 spans 16 amino acids. The V and J ends lost 0 bases and 3 bases, in that order; junction bases with no gene match: 7. Germline V lookup: CDR1 LGHNA, CDR2 YNFKEQ. In DNA form, the CDR3 reads TGTGCCAGCAGCCAAGAGGGAGTAGCGGGGTACTACGAGCAGTACTTC. It translates to CASSQEGVAGYYEQYF.

This clonotype is medium-sized. This beta chain turned up in a library designed for alpha chains; as an off-target read, its abundance says little. This chain joins TRBV24-1 and TRBJ2-3, with 8 nucleotides matching TRBD2. The CDR3 consists of 15 residues. CDR1 and CDR2 (germline): KGHDR, SFDVKD. Germline trimming cut 5 bases from V and 6 bases from J; bases unmatched to any gene: 9. Here the CDR3 reads CATSASGSVLDTQYF. CDR3 in DNA: TGTGCCACCAGTGCGAGCGGGAGCGTCTTGGATACGCAGTATTTT.

The sample holds one count of this clonotype. This beta chain lies outside the target of a library built for alpha chains; its clone size means little. The chain recombines TRBV7-2 with TRBJ1-6; the D is unclear. With 1 base removed from V and 4 bases from J, the gap between germline ends came to 2 bases. This CDR3 is built from 13 residues. CDR1 and CDR2 from the germline V gene are SGHTA and FQGNSA. CDR3 sequence: CASSLGYNSPLHF. The DNA for the CDR3 is TGTGCCAGCAGCTTAGGATATAATTCACCCCTCCACTTT.

This clonotype appeared many times. As an off-target read in a library built for alpha chains, this beta chain has a frequency of little significance. The chain joins TRBV11-2 to TRBJ2-7; D not certain. This CDR3 spans 14 amino acids. Looked up from germline, CDR1 is SGHAT and CDR2 is FQNNGV. Trimming took 6 bases from V and 7 from J, leaving 19 bases between them. CDR3 sequence: CASSIRADTREQYF. The DNA for the CDR3 is TGTGCCAGCAGTATCCGGGCCGATACTCGGGAGCAGTACTTC.

This clonotype is labeled as medium-sized (0.01 to 0.1%). This beta chain lies outside the target of a library built for alpha chains; its clone size means little. This rearrangement joins TRBV7-9 to TRBJ2-7; D gene uncertain. V lost 5 bases and J 6 bases, leaving 11 bases between the germline ends. The CDR3 spans 12 residues. Germline assignment: CDR1 SEHNR and CDR2 FQNEAQ (reference sequence). The DNA of the CDR3 is TGTGCCAGCAGCGAGACGTGGGGCGAGCAGTACTTC. It yields the protein CASSETWGEQYF.

By share, this clonotype counts as large (0.1 to 1%). This beta chain came through as a stray read in a library set up for alpha chains, and its size says little. The chain joins TRBV5-4 to TRBJ2-1, with 10 positions matching TRBD2. The trim removed 1 base at V and 5 bases at J, leaving 3 bases unmatched. CDR1 SGHNT and CDR2 YYREEE come from the germline V gene (reference sequence). The CDR3 is 15 residues long. CDR3 bases: TGTGCCAGCAGCTTGTCTAGCGGGGGAGACAATGAGCAGTTCTTC. Translated, it gives CASSLSSGGDNEQFF.